This paragraph covers one T cell receptor (beta chain) sequence. The antigen is unknown. Here immunoSEQ multiplex PCR was the method, and the copy in TCRdb shows in-frame clones only, minus some. The sample lists over 95,000 clones; 85% to 90% were seen once. Germline CDR1 and CDR2: MNHEY and SVGAGI. Trimming took 7 bases from V and 5 from J, leaving 14 bases between them. The CDR3 runs to 14 residues. This sample stems from a study of T cell responses to AZD1222 COVID-19 vaccine. Whole-study results and caveats: Samples come after the peak T cell response, not at day 14.

The sequence was collected from an adult who received the AZD1222 COVID-19 vaccine. The rearrangement joins TRBV6-5 to TRBJ1-4; possible D gene TRBD1, 5 bases. Source: peripheral blood, taken 28 days after the second AZD1222 dose. Written as DNA, the CDR3 is TGTGCCAGCACAGGTCTAAGGGGAAATGAAAAACTGTTTTTT. It specifies CASTGLRGNEKLFF.